This entry concerns a single T cell receptor (beta chain). What it binds is unknown. Profiling relied on immunoSEQ multiplex PCR, and the TCRdb table lists in-frame clones only, not all of them. The sample records some 100,000 clones, roughly 94% being singletons. V dropped 4 bases and J dropped 5; count of bases not matched to a gene: 4. CDR3 length: 16 amino acids. Germline loops: CDR1 MNHNS, CDR2 SASEGT. The source of the sample is a study of siplizumab effects on memory and regulatory T cells. General observations from the study: Assignment of a naive or memory phenotype failed for roughly 75-95% of the proliferating CD4+ or CD8+ clones. Memory cells that were CD4+ and unstimulated gave rise to alloreactive sequences, which siplizumab significantly reduced.

This TCR was recovered from a human donor in good health. V gene TRBV6-1 combines with J gene TRBJ2-2; TRBD2 matches at 13 bases. Sequencing was done on a sample of Tregs sorted from blood. The DNA of the CDR3 is TGTGCCAGCAGTGGACTACTAGCGGGAGGGACCGGGGAGCTGTTTTTT. It specifies CASSGLLAGGTGELFF.